This entry describes one TCR beta chain. This sample was included in a study of cytomegalovirus exposure and HLA in healthy donors. Clones were read by immunoSEQ multiplex PCR, and TCRdb kept only the in-frame ones, dropping some. In the table there are more than 85,000 clones, around 90% of which are singletons. CDR1 and CDR2 (germline): SGHTA, FQGTGA. With 8 bases removed from V and 8 bases from J, the gap between germline ends came to 30 bases. The CDR3 runs to 17 residues. This receptor was identified in a woman aged 18-30 years in good health and CMV-seronegative. The sequenced sample consisted of PBMCs. This chain links TRBV7-3 with TRBJ1-2, with a weak D call TRBD1 (5 bases). This chain's CDR3 is CASPKRFQRGSVGGYTF. Written as DNA, the CDR3 is TGTGCCAGCCCCAAACGGTTCCAAAGGGGAAGTGTGGGAGGCTACACCTTC. The whole variable domain, filled in from reference TRBV7-3 and TRBJ1-2, reads GAGVSQTPSNKVTEKGKYVELRCDPISGHTALYWYRQSLGQGPEFLIYFQGTGAADDSGLPNDRFFAVRPEGSVSTLKIQRTERGDSAVYLCASPKRFQRGSVGGYTFGSGTRLTVV.